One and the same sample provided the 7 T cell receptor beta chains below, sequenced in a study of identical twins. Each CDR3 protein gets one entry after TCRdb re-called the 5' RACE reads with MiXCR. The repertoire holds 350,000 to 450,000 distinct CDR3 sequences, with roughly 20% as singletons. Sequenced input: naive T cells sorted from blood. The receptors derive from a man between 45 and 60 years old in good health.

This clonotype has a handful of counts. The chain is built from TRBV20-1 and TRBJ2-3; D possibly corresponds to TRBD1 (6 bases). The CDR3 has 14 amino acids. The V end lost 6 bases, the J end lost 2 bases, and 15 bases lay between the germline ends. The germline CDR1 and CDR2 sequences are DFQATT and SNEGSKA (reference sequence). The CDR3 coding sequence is TGCAGTGCCGTCCACAGGGTTGCCACAGATACGCAGTATTTT. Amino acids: CSAVHRVATDTQYF.

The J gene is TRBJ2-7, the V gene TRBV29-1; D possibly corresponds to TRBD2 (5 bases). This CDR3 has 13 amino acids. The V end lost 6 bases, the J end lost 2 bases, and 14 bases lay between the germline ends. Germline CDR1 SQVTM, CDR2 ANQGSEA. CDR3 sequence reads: CSVVLVPPYEQYF. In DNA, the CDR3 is TGCAGCGTAGTACTAGTACCTCCCTACGAGCAGTACTTC.

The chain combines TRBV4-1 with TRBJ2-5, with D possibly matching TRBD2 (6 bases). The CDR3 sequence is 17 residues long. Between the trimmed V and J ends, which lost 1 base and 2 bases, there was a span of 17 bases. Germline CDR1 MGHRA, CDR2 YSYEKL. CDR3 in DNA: TGCGCCAGCAGCCAAGCTAAGGGACTTGGGGTTCAAGAGACCCAGTACTTC. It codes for CASSQAKGLGVQETQYF.

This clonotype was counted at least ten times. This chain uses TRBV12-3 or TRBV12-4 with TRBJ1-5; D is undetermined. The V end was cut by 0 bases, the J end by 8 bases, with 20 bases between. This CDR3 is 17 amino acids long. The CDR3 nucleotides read TGTGCCAGCAGTTTAGCGCCTCCAGGTTCCTTCCATGAGCCCCAGCATTTT. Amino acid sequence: CASSLAPPGSFHEPQHF.

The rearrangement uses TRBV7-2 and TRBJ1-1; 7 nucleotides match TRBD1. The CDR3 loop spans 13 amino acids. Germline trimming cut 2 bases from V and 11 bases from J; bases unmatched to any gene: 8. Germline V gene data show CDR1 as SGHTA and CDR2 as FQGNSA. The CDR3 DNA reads TGTGCCAGCAGCTTACGGGACAGTGATACGGCTTTCTTT. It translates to CASSLRDSDTAFF.

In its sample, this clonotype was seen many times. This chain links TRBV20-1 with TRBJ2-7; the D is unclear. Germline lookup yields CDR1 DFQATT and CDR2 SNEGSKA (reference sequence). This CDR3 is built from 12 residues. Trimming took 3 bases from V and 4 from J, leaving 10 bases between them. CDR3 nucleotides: TGCAGTGCTAGCGACTCATTATACGAGCAGTACTTC. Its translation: CSASDSLYEQYF.

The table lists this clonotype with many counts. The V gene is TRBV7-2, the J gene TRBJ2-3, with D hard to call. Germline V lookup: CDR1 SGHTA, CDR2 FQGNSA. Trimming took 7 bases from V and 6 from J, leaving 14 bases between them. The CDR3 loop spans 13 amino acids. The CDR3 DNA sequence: TGTGCCAGCACGAAGCGTAGGTCGGATACGCAGTATTTT. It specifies CASTKRRSDTQYF.